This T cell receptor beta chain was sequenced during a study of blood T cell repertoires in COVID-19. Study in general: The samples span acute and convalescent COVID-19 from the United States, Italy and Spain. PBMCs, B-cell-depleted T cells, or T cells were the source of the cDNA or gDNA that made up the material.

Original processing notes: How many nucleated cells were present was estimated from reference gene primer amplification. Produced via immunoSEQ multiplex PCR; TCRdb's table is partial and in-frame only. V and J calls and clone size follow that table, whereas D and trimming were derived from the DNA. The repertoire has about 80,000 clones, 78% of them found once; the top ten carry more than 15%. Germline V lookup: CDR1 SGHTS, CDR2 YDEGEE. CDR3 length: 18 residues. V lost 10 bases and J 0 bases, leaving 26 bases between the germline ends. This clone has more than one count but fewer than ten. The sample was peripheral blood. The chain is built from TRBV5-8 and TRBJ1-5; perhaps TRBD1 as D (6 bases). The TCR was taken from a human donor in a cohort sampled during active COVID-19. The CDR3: CAGSGGPREGVSNQPQHF. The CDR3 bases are TGTGCCGGCTCCGGGGGGCCCCGAGAGGGGGTTAGCAATCAGCCCCAGCATTTT.